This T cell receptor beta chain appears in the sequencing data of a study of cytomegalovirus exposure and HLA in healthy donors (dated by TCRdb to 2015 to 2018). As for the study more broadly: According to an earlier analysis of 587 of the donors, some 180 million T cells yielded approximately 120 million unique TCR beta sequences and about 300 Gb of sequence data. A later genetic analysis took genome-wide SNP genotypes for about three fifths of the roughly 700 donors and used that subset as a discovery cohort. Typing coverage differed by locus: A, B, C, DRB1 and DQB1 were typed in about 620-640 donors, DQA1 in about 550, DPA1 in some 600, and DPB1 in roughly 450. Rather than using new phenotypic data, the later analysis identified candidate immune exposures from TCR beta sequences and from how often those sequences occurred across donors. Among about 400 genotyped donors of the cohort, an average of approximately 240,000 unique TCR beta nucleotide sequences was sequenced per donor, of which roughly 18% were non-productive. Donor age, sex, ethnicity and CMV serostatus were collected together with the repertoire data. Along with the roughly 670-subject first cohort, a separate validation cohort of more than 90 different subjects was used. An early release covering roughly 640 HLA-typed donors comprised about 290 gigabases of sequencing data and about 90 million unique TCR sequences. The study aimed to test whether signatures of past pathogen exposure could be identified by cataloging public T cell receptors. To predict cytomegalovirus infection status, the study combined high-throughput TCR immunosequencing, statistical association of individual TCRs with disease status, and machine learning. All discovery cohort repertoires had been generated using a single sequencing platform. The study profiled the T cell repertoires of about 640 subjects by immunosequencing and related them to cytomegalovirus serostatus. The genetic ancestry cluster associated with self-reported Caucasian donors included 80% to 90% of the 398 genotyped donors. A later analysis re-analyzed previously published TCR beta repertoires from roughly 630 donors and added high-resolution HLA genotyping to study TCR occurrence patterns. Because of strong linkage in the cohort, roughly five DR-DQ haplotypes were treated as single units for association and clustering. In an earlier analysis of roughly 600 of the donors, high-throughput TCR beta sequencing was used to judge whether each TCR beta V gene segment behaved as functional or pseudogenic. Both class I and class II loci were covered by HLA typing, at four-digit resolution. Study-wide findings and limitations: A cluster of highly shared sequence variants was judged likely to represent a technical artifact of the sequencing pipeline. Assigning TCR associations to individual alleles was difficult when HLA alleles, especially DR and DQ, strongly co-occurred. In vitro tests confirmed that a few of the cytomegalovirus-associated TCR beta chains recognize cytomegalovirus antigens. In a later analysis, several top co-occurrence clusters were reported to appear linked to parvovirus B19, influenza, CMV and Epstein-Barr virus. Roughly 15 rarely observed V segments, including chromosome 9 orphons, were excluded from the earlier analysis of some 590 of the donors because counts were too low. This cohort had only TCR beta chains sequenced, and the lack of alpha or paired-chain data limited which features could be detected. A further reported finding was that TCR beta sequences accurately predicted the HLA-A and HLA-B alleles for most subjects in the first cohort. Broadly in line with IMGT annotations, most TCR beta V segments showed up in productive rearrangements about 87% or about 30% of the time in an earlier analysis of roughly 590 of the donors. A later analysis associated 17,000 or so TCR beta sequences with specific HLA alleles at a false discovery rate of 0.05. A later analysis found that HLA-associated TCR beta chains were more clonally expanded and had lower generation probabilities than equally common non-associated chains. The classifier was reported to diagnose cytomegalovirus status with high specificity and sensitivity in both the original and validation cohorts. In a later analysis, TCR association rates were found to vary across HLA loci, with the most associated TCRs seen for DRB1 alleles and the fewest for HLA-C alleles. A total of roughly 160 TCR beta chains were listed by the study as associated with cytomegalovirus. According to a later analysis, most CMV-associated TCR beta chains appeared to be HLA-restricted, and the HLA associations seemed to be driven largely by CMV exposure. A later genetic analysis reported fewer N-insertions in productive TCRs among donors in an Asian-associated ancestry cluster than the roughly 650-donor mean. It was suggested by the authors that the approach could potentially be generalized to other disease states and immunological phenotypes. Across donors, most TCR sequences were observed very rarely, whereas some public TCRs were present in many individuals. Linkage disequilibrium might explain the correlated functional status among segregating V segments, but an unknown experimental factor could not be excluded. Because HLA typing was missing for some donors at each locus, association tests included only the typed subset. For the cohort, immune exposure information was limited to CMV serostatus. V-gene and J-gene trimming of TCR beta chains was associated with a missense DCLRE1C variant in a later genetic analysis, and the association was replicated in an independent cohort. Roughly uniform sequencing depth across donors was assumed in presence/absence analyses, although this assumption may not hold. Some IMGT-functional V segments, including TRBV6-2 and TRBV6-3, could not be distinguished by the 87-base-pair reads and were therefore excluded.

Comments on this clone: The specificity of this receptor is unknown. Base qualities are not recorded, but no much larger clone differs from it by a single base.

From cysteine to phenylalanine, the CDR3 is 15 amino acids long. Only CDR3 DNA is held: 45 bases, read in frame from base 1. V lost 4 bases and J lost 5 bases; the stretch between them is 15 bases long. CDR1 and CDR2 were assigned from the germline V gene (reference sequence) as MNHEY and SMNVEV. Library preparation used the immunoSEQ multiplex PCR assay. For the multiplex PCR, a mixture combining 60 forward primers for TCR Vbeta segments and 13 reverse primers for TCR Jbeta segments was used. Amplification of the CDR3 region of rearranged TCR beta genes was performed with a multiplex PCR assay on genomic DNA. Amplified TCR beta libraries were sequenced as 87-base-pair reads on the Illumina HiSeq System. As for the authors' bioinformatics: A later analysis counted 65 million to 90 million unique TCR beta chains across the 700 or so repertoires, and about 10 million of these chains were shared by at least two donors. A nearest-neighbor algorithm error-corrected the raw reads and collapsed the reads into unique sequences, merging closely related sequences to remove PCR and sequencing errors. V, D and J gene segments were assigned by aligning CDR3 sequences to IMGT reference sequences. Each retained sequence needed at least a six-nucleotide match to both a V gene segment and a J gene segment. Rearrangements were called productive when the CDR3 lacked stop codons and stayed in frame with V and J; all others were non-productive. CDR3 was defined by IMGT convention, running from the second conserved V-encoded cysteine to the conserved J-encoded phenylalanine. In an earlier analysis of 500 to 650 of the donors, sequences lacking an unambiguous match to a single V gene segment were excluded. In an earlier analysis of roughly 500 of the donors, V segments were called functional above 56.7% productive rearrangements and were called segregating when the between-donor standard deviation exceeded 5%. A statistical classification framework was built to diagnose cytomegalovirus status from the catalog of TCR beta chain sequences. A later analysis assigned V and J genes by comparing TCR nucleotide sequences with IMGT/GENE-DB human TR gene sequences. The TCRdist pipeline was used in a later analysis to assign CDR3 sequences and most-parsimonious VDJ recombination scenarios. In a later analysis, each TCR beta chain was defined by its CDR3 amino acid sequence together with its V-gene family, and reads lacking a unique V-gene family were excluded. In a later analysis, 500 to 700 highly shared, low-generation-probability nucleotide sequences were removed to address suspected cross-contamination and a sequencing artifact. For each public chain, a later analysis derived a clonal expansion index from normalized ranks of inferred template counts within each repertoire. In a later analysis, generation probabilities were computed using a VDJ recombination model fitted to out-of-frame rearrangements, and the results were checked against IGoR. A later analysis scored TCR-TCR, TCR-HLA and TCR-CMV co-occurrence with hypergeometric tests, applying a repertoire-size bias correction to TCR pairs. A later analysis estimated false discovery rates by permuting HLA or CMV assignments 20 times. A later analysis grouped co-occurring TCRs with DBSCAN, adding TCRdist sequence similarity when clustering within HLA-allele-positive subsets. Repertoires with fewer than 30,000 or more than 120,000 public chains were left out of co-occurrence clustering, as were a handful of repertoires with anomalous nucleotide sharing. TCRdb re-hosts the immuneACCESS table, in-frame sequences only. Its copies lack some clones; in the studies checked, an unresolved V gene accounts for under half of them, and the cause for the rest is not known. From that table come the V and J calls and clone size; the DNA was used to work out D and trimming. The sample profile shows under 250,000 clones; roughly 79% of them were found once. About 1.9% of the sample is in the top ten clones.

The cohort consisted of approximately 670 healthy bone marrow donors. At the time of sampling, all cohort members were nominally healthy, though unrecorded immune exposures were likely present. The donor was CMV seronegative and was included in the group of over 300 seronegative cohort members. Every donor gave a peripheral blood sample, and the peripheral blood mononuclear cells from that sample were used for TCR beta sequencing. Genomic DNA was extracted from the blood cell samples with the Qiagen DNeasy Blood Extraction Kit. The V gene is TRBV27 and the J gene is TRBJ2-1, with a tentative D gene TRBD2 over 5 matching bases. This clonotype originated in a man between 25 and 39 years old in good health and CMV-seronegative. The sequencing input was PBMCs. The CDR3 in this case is CASSSRLAPNNEQFF. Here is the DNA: TGTGCCAGCAGTTCCCGGCTAGCCCCCAACAATGAGCAGTTCTTC.